The 23 T cell receptor beta chains listed next were all sequenced from one sample in a study of human T cells and chemical hapten exposure. One entry per CDR3 protein results from TCRdb running MiXCR on the RACE reads. In the table there are about 120,000 distinct CDR3 sequences, 12% to 15% of which are singletons. This sample's time point: patch test 1, 2 weeks after DPC sensitization. Noted treatment: therapeutic diphenylcyclopropenone sensitization with weekly scalp DPC. The starting material was whole blood, obtained in connection with sensitization to the hapten diphenylcyclopropenone (DPC). Every receptor here comes from a man in his late teens or twenties with alopecia areata. Some clones in this sample may be carry-over from other donors' samples.

This clonotype was recorded many times. The chain couples TRBV7-3 to TRBJ1-1; TRBD1 might be the D (5 bases). Trimming stripped 1 base from V and 3 bases from J, with 6 bases between. Germline V lookup: CDR1 SGHTA, CDR2 FQGTGA. The CDR3 is 13 residues long. The CDR3 region has the DNA TGTGCCAGCAGCTTAATAGGGGACACTGAAGCTTTCTTT. This codes for CASSLIGDTEAFF.

The J gene is TRBJ2-1, the V gene TRBV7-2, with unresolved D. Germline V gives CDR1 SGHTA, CDR2 FQGNSA. The CDR3 runs to 13 residues. V was clipped by 0 bases and J by 8 bases, with 8 bases between them. CDR3 in amino acids: CASSLARQDEQFF. CDR3 nucleotides: TGTGCCAGCAGCTTAGCAAGGCAGGATGAGCAGTTCTTC.

This clonotype was picked up a small number of times. This rearrangement joins TRBV7-2 to TRBJ1-5; tentative D call: TRBD1 (5 bases). Per the germline V gene, CDR1 is SGHTA and CDR2 is FQGNSA. The CDR3 runs 14 residues. The ends were cut back, 5 bases at V and 1 base at J, with 9 bases in the middle. The CDR3 DNA follows: TGTGCCAGCAGCAGGGACCCCAGCAATCAGCCCCAGCATTTT. Protein sequence: CASSRDPSNQPQHF.

The chain employs TRBV7-9 and TRBJ2-2, with D possibly TRBD1 on 6 matching bases. Trimming took off 6 bases at V and 2 bases at J, with 13 bases between the two ends. This CDR3 has 15 residues. Germline CDR1 and CDR2: SEHNR and FQNEAQ (reference sequence). CDR3 loop: CASSRDRINTGELFF. CDR3 coding DNA: TGTGCCAGCAGTCGAGACAGGATAAACACCGGGGAGCTGTTTTTT.

This clonotype came up many times. This chain uses TRBV4-3 with TRBJ2-4, with D tentatively TRBD1 (6 bases). The germline V gene encodes CDR1 LGHNA and CDR2 YSLEER. V lost 0 bases and J lost 11, with 11 bases in between. The CDR3 sequence is 13 residues long. CDR3 DNA: TGCGCCAGCAGCCAAGATCAGGGGCGCGTTCAGTACTTC. This translates into CASSQDQGRVQYF.

This clonotype came up a few times. The rearrangement joins TRBV4-1 to TRBJ1-1; a possible D gene is TRBD1 (5 bases). The V and J ends lost 3 bases and 10 bases respectively, with 12 bases between them. The CDR3 extends over 12 amino acids. The germline CDR1 and CDR2 sequences are MGHRA and YSYEKL. This chain's CDR3 is CASSHQGGTAFF. CDR3 DNA: TGCGCCAGCAGCCATCAGGGAGGTACAGCTTTCTTT.

The gene calls are TRBV7-9 and TRBJ2-1; 7 bases match TRBD2. With 8 bases clipped from V and 8 bases from J, the junction kept 15 bases outside the gene matches. CDR3 length: 15 amino acids. Germline V lookup: CDR1 SEHNR, CDR2 FQNEAQ (reference sequence). This CDR3 is CASRGWRGITDEQFF. CDR3 coding DNA: TGTGCCAGCCGCGGATGGCGGGGGATTACCGATGAGCAGTTCTTC.

This clonotype has only a few counts. The chain recombines TRBV7-9 with TRBJ2-7, with TRBD2 matching 12 bases. Losses at the gene ends were 4 bases for V and 0 bases for J; bases not matched to a gene: 10. The CDR3 is made up of 18 amino acids. Germline V gene sequence: CDR1 SEHNR, CDR2 FQNEAQ (reference sequence). In nucleotides, the CDR3 is TGTGCCAGCAGCTCCCCGACTAGCGGGGGACATAGCTCCTACGAGCAGTACTTC. Translated, it gives CASSSPTSGGHSSYEQYF.

The chain uses TRBV5-1 and TRBJ2-2; the D gene is possibly TRBD1 (5 bases). This CDR3 region has 13 residues. Germline CDR1 is SGHRS and CDR2 is YFSETQ. V gave up 4 bases and J gave up 5 bases, with 9 bases separating them. The CDR3 bases are TGCGCCAGCAGCATGTACAGGACCGGGGAGCTGTTTTTT. Protein: CASSMYRTGELFF.

The chain uses TRBV7-6 and TRBJ2-1; 7 positions match TRBD1. Unmatched junction bases numbered 12, after V lost 3 bases and J lost 10 bases. Germline CDR1 and CDR2: SGHVS and FNYEAQ. This CDR3 spans 15 amino acids. CDR3 protein: CASSLTGTAFVEQFF. The CDR3 DNA follows: TGTGCCAGCAGCTTGACCGGGACAGCGTTTGTGGAGCAGTTCTTC.

The table lists this clonotype with a few counts. The rearrangement uses TRBV5-1 and TRBJ1-1, with no clear D. Trimming cost V 4 bases and J 5 bases, with 15 bases left between them. Germline loops: CDR1 SGHRS, CDR2 YFSETQ. This CDR3 is built from 14 residues. CDR3 loop: CASSALVSETEAFF. The CDR3 coding sequence is TGCGCCAGCAGCGCCCTTGTGTCAGAAACTGAAGCTTTCTTT.

The chain carries TRBV4-1 and TRBJ2-5; 7 bases match TRBD2. The CDR3 is made up of 16 amino acids. The V gene end was trimmed by 0 bases and the J gene end by 7 bases; junction bases not matched to a gene: 11. Germline-derived CDR1 and CDR2 are MGHRA and YSYEKL. CDR3 nucleotides: TGCGCCAGCAGCCAAGATGTGGCGGGAGACCTTTTGACCCAGTACTTC. Residues: CASSQDVAGDLLTQYF.

This clonotype showed up just a few times. The chain employs TRBV5-1 and TRBJ2-3; D perhaps matches TRBD1 (6 bases). The germline V gene has CDR1 SGHRS and CDR2 YFSETQ. V lost 4 bases and J lost 6, with 12 bases in between. The CDR3 sequence is 13 residues long. The CDR3: CASSRQVEDTQYF. CDR3 nucleotides: TGCGCCAGCAGCCGACAGGTAGAGGATACGCAGTATTTT.

The sample holds a few counts of this clonotype. This chain links TRBV7-2 with TRBJ1-6; the D is unclear. Germline V gene lookup returns CDR1 SGHTA and CDR2 FQGNSA. With 6 bases removed from V and 10 bases from J, the gap between germline ends came to 10 bases. CDR3 size: 12 residues. The CDR3 loop reads CASRSDFSPLHF. For the CDR3, the DNA is TGTGCCAGCAGATCGGATTTCTCACCCCTCCACTTT.

This clonotype was recorded a few times. V gene TRBV5-5 combines with J gene TRBJ2-3; D remains ambiguous. Trimming pared 0 bases from V and 7 bases from J, leaving 15 bases between. Per the germline V gene, CDR1 is SGHKS and CDR2 is YYEKEE (reference sequence). The CDR3 totals 15 residues. The CDR3 coding sequence is TGTGCCAGCAGCTTGGAGAGCCGTCCCTCTTATACGCAGTATTTT. Translation gives CASSLESRPSYTQYF.

This clonotype has a count of ten or more. V usage is TRBV19 and J usage is TRBJ1-2; D gene ambiguous. The CDR3 is 15 amino acids. Germline values: CDR1 LNHDA, CDR2 SQIVND (reference sequence). V was trimmed by 6 bases and J by 5 bases, leaving 19 bases between them. The CDR3 DNA follows: TGTGCCAGTAGGGCGAGCAGCCATAAGTTTTATGGCTACACCTTC. It codes for CASRASSHKFYGYTF. Based on the CDR3 plus reference TRBV19 and TRBJ1-2, the full variable domain is DGGITQSPKYLFRKEGQNVTLSCEQNLNHDAMYWYRQDPGQGLRLIYYSQIVNDFQKGDIAEGYSVSREKKESFPLTVTSAQKNPTAFYLCASRASSHKFYGYTFGSGTRLTVV.

This chain links TRBV4-2 with TRBJ2-1, with D perhaps TRBD2 (5 bases). Trimming removed 0 bases at V and 8 bases at J, with 14 bases between. The CDR3 is 15 residues long. Per the germline V gene, CDR1 is LGHNA and CDR2 is YNFKEQ. The CDR3 bases are TGTGCCAGCAGCCAAGATTTTCCTAGCATGGATGAGCAGTTCTTC. Translated: CASSQDFPSMDEQFF.

This clonotype was counted a few times. The chain couples TRBV12-3 or TRBV12-4 to TRBJ1-1, with a tentative D call TRBD1 (6 bases). This CDR3 comprises 14 residues. Trimming removed 2 bases at V and 1 base at J, with 8 bases between. CDR3 protein: CASSLLGQNTEAFF. The CDR3 bases are TGTGCCAGCAGTTTATTGGGACAGAACACTGAAGCTTTCTTT.

In its sample, this clonotype was seen a few times. The chain combines TRBV7-2 with TRBJ2-6; D remains ambiguous. V was clipped by 5 bases and J by 0 bases, with 11 bases between them. In germline, CDR1 is SGHTA, CDR2 FQGNSA. The CDR3 loop spans 16 amino acids. CDR3 nucleotides: TGTGCCAGCAGCCCAGGCCCCCCCTCTGGGGCCAACGTCCTGACTTTC. It specifies CASSPGPPSGANVLTF.

The chain couples TRBV7-6 to TRBJ2-5; 8 bases fit TRBD2. Germline V gives CDR1 SGHVS, CDR2 FNYEAQ. The CDR3 is 14 amino acids. The V segment lost 3 bases and the J segment 7 bases; nucleotides outside the gene matches: 7. CDR3 sequence reads: CASSLTSAGGTQYF. The CDR3 nucleotides read TGTGCCAGCAGCTTGACTAGCGCGGGTGGGACCCAGTACTTC.

This clonotype was seen a few times. V is TRBV7-4 and J is TRBJ2-7, with 9 bases fitting TRBD1. The germline CDR1 and CDR2 sequences are SGHVT and SQSDAQ. J was trimmed by 0 bases and V by 6 bases; bases with no gene match: 6. The CDR3 extends over 15 amino acids. The CDR3 loop reads CASSSRQGDSYEQYV. In DNA, the CDR3 is TGTGCCAGCAGTTCAAGACAGGGGGACTCCTACGAGCAGTACGTC.

This clonotype was recorded many times. The rearrangement uses TRBV11-2 and TRBJ1-4; 8 bases are shared with TRBD1. CDR1 is SGHAT and CDR2 is FQNNGV in the germline V gene. The CDR3 runs 14 residues. Trimming at V came to 5 bases and at J to 8 bases, leaving 7 bases not matched to a gene. CDR3 sequence: CASSPDRVREKLFF. The CDR3 DNA follows: TGTGCCAGCAGCCCGGACAGGGTGCGCGAAAAACTGTTTTTT.

This clonotype was counted a few times. The chain couples TRBV29-1 to TRBJ1-1, with TRBD1 matching over 8 bases. The CDR3 has 13 residues. Germline CDR1 is SQVTM and CDR2 is ANQGSEA. Losses at the gene ends were 5 bases for V and 3 bases for J; bases not matched to a gene: 5. CDR3 amino acids: CSVLWTGYTEAFF. In DNA form, the CDR3 reads TGCAGCGTTTTGTGGACAGGGTACACTGAAGCTTTCTTT.